This entry concerns a single T cell receptor (beta chain). These data belong to a study of control samples from healthy donors and cancer patients. V trimming: 5 bases; J trimming: 4 bases; junction bases outside the gene matches: 10. The CDR3 totals 15 residues. Germline assignment: CDR1 MNHEY and CDR2 SMNVEV (reference sequence). Sequencing used immunoSEQ multiplex PCR; TCRdb keeps in-frame clones, though not all of them. The listing records around 190,000 clones. The material sequenced was blood. The gene calls are TRBV27 and TRBJ1-1, with 7 nucleotides matching TRBD1. This TCR was recovered from a woman in her thirties in good health. CDR3 residues: CASSRQGEASTEAFF. For the CDR3, the DNA is TGTGCCAGCAGTCGGCAGGGGGAGGCGAGCACTGAAGCTTTCTTT.